This record concerns one T cell receptor beta chain sequence. Its antigen specificity is not known. Base qualities were left out, and no much larger clone turns up one base away. This sample is drawn from a study of lymphopenia after photon versus proton radiotherapy (dated by TCRdb to about 2019). In terms of the full investigation: The immunological effects of photon versus proton radiation therapy were compared in patients with gastrointestinal tumors who developed high-grade lymphopenia. The roughly 21 patients in the cohort had gastrointestinal tumors, were treated with either photon or proton therapy, and subsequently developed lymphopenia. The goal of the study was to describe how the two radiation modalities differ in their effects on the immune system. Study-wide findings and limitations: After the lymphocyte count nadir, photon-treated repertoires showed oligoclonal expansion, especially of CD8+ Temra cells, which drove the drop in diversity. Relative stability during treatment was observed in proton-treated patients, whereas loss of naive T cells and TCR diversity and gain of effector/memory populations were observed in photon-treated patients. Among patients across the cohort who died, overall survival time showed an inverse correlation with a larger post-nadir drop in TCR diversity. The survival association was assessed only in patients who died, and the authors presented better survival with proton therapy as a possibility rather than a demonstrated result.

CDR3 length: 15 amino acids, cysteine to phenylalanine. Just the 45-base CDR3 DNA is kept, in frame starting at base 1. V gives up 4 bases and J gives up 4 bases, and the segment between their germline ends measures 19 bases. The germline V gene encodes CDR1 GTSNPN and CDR2 SVGIG (reference sequence). Library prep was done by the immunoSEQ multiplex PCR assay. Alongside multiparametric flow cytometry, deep sequencing of rearranged TCR beta loci was used to profile the T cell repertoires. Imported from immuneACCESS, the table was reduced by TCRdb to in-frame sequences with V and J called. These copies leave out some clones; in studies compared against another copy, an unresolved V gene accounts for under half, and the cause of the remainder is not known. Here the sample has 25,000 to 35,000 clones; about nine tenths occur a single time. Of the sample, approximately 6.6% is held by the ten largest clones.

The rearrangement joined TRBV30 to TRBJ1-1; a tentative D call is TRBD1 (6 bases match). The specimen was peripheral blood, collected from a patient treated with photon-based radiotherapy. The TCR originated in a woman aged 45 to 65 with pancreatic cancer. The nucleotides are TGTGCCTGGATCGCTCGGGGGGGGCTGGGCACTGAAGCTTTCTTT. This gives the protein CAWIARGGLGTEAFF.